The clone carrying this T cell receptor beta chain has a count of ten or more. Its antigen is still unknown. The CDR3 extends over 13 amino acids. The trim removed 4 bases at V and 3 bases at J, leaving 2 bases unmatched. Looked up from germline, CDR1 is SGHVS and CDR2 is FQNEAQ. As the library was built, unique molecular identifiers were attached to individual cDNA molecules. MiXCR was run by TCRdb on the RACE reads, yielding one entry per CDR3 protein. The sample lists approximately 75,000 distinct CDR3 sequences, about 8.5% occurring once. As for time point: patch test 2, 6 weeks after DPC sensitization. Treatment meaning: therapeutic diphenylcyclopropenone sensitization with weekly scalp DPC. The data were obtained in a study of human T cells and chemical hapten exposure. Study overall: Alopecia universalis, totalis or areata was present in patients who were mostly female. Study results and limitations: Once DPC sensitization occurred, TCRs above 1 in 1000 frequency showed no change. The study found that PT1 expanded TCR counts correlated positively with patch test score.

The receptor was isolated from a woman between 45 and 65 years old with alopecia areata. Some clones in this sample may be carry-over from other donors' samples. The sample consisted of whole blood, taken in connection with sensitization to the hapten diphenylcyclopropenone (DPC). This chain links TRBV7-8 with TRBJ2-5; TRBD1 agrees at 7 bases. The CDR3: CASSWGQKETQYF. The CDR3 region has the DNA TGTGCCAGCAGCTGGGGACAGAAAGAGACCCAGTACTTC.